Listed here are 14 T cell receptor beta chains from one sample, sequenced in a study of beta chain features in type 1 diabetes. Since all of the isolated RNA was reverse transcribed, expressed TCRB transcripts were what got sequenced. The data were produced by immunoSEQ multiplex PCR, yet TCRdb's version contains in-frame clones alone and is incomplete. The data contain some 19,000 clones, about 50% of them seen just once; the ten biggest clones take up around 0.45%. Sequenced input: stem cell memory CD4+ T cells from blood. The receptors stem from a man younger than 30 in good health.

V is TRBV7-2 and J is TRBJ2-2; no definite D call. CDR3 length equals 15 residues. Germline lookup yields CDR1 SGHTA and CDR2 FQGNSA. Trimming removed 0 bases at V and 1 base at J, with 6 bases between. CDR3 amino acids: CASSLALGNTGELFF. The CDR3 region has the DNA TGTGCCAGCAGCTTAGCGCTAGGGAACACCGGGGAGCTGTTTTTT.

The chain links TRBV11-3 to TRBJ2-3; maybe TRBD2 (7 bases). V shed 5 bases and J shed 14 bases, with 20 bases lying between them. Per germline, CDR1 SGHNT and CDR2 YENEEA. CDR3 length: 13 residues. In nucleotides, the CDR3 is TGTGCCAGCAGCCCAGAGGGCGCGGGGGCTAGGTATTTT. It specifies CASSPEGAGARYF. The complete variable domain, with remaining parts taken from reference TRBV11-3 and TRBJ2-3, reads EAGVVQSPRYKIIEKKQPVAFWCNPISGHNTLYWYLQNLGQGPELLIRYENEEAVDDSQLPKDRFSAERLKGVDSTLKIQPAELGDSAVYLCASSPEGAGARYFGPGTRLTVL.

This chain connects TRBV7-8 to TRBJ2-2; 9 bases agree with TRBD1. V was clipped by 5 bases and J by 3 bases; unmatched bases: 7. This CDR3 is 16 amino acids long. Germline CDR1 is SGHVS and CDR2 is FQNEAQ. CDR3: CASSRRRDRDTGELFF. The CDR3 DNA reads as TGTGCCAGCAGCCGGCGGAGGGACAGGGACACCGGGGAGCTGTTTTTT.

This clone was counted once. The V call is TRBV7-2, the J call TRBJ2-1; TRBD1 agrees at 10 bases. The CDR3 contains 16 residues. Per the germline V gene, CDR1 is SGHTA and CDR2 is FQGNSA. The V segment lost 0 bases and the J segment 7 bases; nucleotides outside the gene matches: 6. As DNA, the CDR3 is TGTGCCAGCAGCTTAGCGACAGGGGGCCCTGAAAATGAGCAGTTCTTC. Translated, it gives CASSLATGGPENEQFF.

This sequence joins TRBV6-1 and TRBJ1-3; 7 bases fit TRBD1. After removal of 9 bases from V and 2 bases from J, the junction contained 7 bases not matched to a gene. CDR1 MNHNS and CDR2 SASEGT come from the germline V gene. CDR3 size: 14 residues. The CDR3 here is CASRSGTAGNTIYF. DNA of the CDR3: TGTGCCAGTCGATCCGGGACAGCTGGAAACACCATATATTTT.

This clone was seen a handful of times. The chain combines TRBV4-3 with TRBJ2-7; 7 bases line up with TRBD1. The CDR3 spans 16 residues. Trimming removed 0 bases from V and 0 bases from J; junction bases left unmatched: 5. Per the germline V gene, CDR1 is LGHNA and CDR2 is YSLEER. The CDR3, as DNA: TGCGCCAGCAGCCAAGAAGGGACAGTGAGCTCCTACGAGCAGTACTTC. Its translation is CASSQEGTVSSYEQYF.

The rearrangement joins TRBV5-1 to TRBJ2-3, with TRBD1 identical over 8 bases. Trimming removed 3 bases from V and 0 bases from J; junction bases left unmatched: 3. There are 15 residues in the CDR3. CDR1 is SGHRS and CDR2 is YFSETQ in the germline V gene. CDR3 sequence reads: CASSWGQVSTDTQYF. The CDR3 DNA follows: TGCGCCAGCAGCTGGGGACAGGTTAGCACAGATACGCAGTATTTT.

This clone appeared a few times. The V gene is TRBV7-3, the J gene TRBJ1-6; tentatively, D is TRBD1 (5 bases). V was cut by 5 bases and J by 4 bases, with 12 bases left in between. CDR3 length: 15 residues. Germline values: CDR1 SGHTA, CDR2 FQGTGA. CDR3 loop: CASSLTTDYNSPLHF. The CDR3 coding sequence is TGTGCCAGCAGCCTCACGACAGATTATAATTCACCCCTCCACTTT.

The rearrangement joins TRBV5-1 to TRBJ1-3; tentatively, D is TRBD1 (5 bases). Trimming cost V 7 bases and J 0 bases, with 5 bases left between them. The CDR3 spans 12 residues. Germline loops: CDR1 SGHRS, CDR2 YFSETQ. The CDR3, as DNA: TGCGCCAGCCAGGGCTCTGGAAACACCATATATTTT. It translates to CASQGSGNTIYF.

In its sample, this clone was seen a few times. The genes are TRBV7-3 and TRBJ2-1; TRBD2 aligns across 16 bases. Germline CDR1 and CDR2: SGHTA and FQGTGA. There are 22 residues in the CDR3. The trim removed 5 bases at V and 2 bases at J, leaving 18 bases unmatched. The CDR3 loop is CASSHRGRGLAGGKVPYNEQFF. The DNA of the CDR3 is TGTGCCAGCAGCCACAGGGGGCGGGGACTAGCGGGAGGGAAGGTCCCCTACAATGAGCAGTTCTTC. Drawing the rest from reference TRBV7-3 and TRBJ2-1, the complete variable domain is GAGVSQTPSNKVTEKGKYVELRCDPISGHTALYWYRQSLGQGPEFLIYFQGTGAADDSGLPNDRFFAVRPEGSVSTLKIQRTERGDSAVYLCASSHRGRGLAGGKVPYNEQFFGPGTRLTVL.

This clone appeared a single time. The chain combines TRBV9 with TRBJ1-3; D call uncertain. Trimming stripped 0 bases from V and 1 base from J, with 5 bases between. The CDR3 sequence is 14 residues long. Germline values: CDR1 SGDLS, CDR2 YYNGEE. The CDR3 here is CASSVVESGNTIYF. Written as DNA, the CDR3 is TGTGCCAGCAGCGTAGTGGAGTCTGGAAACACCATATATTTT. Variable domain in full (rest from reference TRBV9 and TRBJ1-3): DSGVTQTPKHLITATGQRVTLRCSPRSGDLSVYWYQQSLDQGLQFLIQYYNGEERAKGNILERFSAQQFPDLHSELNLSSLELGDSALYFCASSVVESGNTIYFGEGSWLTVV.

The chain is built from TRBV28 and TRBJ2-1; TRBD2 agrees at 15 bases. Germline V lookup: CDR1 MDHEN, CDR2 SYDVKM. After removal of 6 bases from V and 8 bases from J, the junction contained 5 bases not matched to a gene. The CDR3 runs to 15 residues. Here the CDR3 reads CASSRTSGGVYEQFF. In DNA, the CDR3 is TGTGCCAGCAGCCGGACTAGCGGGGGGGTTTATGAGCAGTTCTTC.

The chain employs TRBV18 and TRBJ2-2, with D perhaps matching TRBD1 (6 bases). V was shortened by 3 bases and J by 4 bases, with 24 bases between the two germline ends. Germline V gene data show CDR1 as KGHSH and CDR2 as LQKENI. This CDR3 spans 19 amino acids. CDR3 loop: CASSPRTEPNFRSTGELFF. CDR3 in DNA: TGTGCCAGCTCACCCCGGACAGAACCTAACTTTCGGAGCACCGGGGAGCTGTTTTTT.

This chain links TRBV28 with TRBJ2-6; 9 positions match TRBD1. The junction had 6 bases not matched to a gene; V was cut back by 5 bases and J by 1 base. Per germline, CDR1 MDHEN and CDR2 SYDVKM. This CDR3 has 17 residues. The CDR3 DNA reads TGTGCCAGCAGTGGGACAGGGTACCTATCTGGGGCCAACGTCCTGACTTTC. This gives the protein CASSGTGYLSGANVLTF.